The 16 T cell receptor beta chains below were found in one sample sequenced in a study of technical replicates of blood from a handful of donors. Sequenced by immunoSEQ multiplex PCR; TCRdb stores in-frame clones only, minus some. In the table there are about 87,000 clones, around 93% of which are singletons. What was sequenced was T cells isolated from PBMCs. These receptors originate from a human donor in good health.

V gene TRBV29-1 combines with J gene TRBJ2-3; a weak D match, TRBD2 (6 bases). The germline V gene has CDR1 SQVTM and CDR2 ANQGSEA. V shed 2 bases and J shed 0 bases, with 21 bases lying between them. There are 18 residues in the CDR3. CDR3 sequence: CSVEKVKVGGASTDTQYF. CDR3 DNA: TGCAGCGTTGAAAAGGTTAAAGTTGGCGGGGCCAGCACAGATACGCAGTATTTT.

The chain combines TRBV2 with TRBJ1-5; D gene unclear. Trimming removed 8 bases at V and 6 bases at J, with 14 bases between. The germline CDR1 and CDR2 sequences are SNHLY and FYNNEI. The length of the CDR3 is 13 residues. The CDR3 loop reads CASSGEVRQPQHF. The CDR3 bases are TGTGCCAGCTCTGGGGAGGTACGTCAGCCCCAGCATTTT.

V is TRBV6-6 and J is TRBJ2-5; the D is unclear. Trimming shortened V by 6 bases and J by 5 bases, and 13 bases separated the two germline ends. CDR1 is MNHNY, CDR2 SVGAGI, per germline (reference sequence). This CDR3 is 13 amino acids long. CDR3 amino acids: CASSLVTSETQYF. Written as DNA, the CDR3 is TGTGCCAGCAGCCTCGTTACTTCGGAGACCCAGTACTTC.

The chain carries TRBV10-3 and TRBJ2-3; the match to TRBD2 covers 8 bases. Germline assignment: CDR1 ENHRY and CDR2 SYGVKD. This CDR3 has 13 amino acids. Trimming removed 10 bases from V and 6 bases from J; junction bases left unmatched: 9. Written as DNA, the CDR3 is TGTGCCACACTAGCGGACTTAGGGGATACGCAGTATTTT. Protein product: CATLADLGDTQYF.

J is TRBJ1-2 and V is TRBV18; D is unresolved. The CDR3 runs 13 residues. V lost 3 bases to trimming and J lost 6 bases, with 11 bases between them. Germline assignment: CDR1 KGHSH and CDR2 LQKENI. This CDR3 reads CASSPRTRDGYTF. In DNA form, the CDR3 reads TGTGCCAGCTCACCGAGGACGAGGGATGGCTACACCTTC.

CDR3 bases: TGCGCCAGCAGCCGAAGGACAGGGAGGATTAATGAGCAGTTCTTC. Protein sequence: CASSRRTGRINEQFF. This chain joins TRBV4-3 and TRBJ2-1; 8 bases are a match to TRBD1. J lost 7 bases, V lost 4 bases, and 9 bases had no gene match. From germline, CDR1 is LGHNA and CDR2 YSLEER. The CDR3 loop spans 15 amino acids.

The chain links TRBV7-3 to TRBJ2-3; 9 nucleotides match TRBD2. The CDR3 totals 16 residues. CDR1 is SGHTA, CDR2 FQGTGA, per germline. J lost 1 base, V lost 2 bases, and 4 bases had no gene match. CDR3 residues: CASSLGAGGGTDTQYF. CDR3 in DNA: TGTGCCAGCAGCTTAGGAGCGGGAGGAGGCACAGATACGCAGTATTTT. The full variable domain, in which reference TRBV7-3 and TRBJ2-3 provide the parts outside the CDR3, is GAGVSQTPSNKVTEKGKYVELRCDPISGHTALYWYRQSLGQGPEFLIYFQGTGAADDSGLPNDRFFAVRPEGSVSTLKIQRTERGDSAVYLCASSLGAGGGTDTQYFGPGTRLTVL.

This rearrangement joins TRBV2 to TRBJ2-1, with D tentatively TRBD1 (6 bases). The CDR3 runs 14 residues. Trimming left V 2 bases short and J 4 bases short, with 9 bases between. CDR1 SNHLY and CDR2 FYNNEI come from the germline V gene. The CDR3 protein is CASSERTAYNEQFF. The DNA of the CDR3 is TGTGCCAGCAGTGAACGGACAGCTTACAATGAGCAGTTCTTC.

The V gene is TRBV27, the J gene TRBJ2-7; no clear D. The CDR3 has 11 residues. The V gene lost 8 bases and the J gene lost 4 bases, with 9 bases spanning the gap. Per the germline V gene, CDR1 is MNHEY and CDR2 is SMNVEV (reference sequence). CDR3 loop: CASASPYEQYF. The CDR3 DNA reads as TGTGCCAGCGCGTCGCCGTACGAGCAGTACTTC.

V is TRBV9 and J is TRBJ2-7; the match to TRBD2 covers 11 bases. This CDR3 is 14 amino acids long. V was pared by 4 bases and J by 7 bases, with 7 bases of the junction left unmatched. Germline CDR1 reads SGDLS; CDR2 reads YYNGEE. CDR3 nucleotide sequence: TGTGCCAGCAGCCCGACTAGCGGGATGGGAGAGCAGTACTTC. This codes for CASSPTSGMGEQYF.

This chain joins TRBV7-9 and TRBJ2-3; the match to TRBD1 covers 7 bases. This CDR3 is built from 15 residues. CDR1 and CDR2 from the germline V gene are SEHNR and FQNEAQ (reference sequence). V shed 7 bases and J 3 bases; nucleotides not matched to a gene: 10. The CDR3 region is CASIDRVSITDTQYF. In nucleotides, the CDR3 is TGTGCCAGCATAGACAGGGTATCTATAACAGATACGCAGTATTTT.

The chain has TRBV6-1 and TRBJ1-1; no definite D call. With 3 bases removed from V and 0 bases from J, the gap between germline ends came to 5 bases. CDR3 size: 13 residues. Germline lookup yields CDR1 MNHNS and CDR2 SASEGT. CDR3 loop: CASSDGMNTEAFF. CDR3 bases: TGTGCCAGCAGTGATGGCATGAACACTGAAGCTTTCTTT.

The gene calls are TRBV18 and TRBJ2-1; 10 bases match TRBD1. The V gene's germline CDR1 is KGHSH and CDR2 LQKENI. The CDR3 spans 15 residues. Trimming at V came to 4 bases and at J to 8 bases, leaving 8 bases not matched to a gene. CDR3 coding DNA: TGTGCCAGCTCACAACCGGGACAGGGGATCCATGAGCAGTTCTTC. This gives the protein CASSQPGQGIHEQFF.

This rearrangement joins TRBV27 to TRBJ2-7; D is uncertain. V lost 2 bases and J 0 bases, leaving 14 bases between the germline ends. The length of the CDR3 is 16 residues. Germline CDR1 is MNHEY and CDR2 is SMNVEV (reference sequence). The CDR3 coding sequence is TGTGCCAGCAGTTTAGTCGCGGCAGCCTCCTCCTACGAGCAGTACTTC. Amino acid sequence: CASSLVAAASSYEQYF.

The rearrangement links TRBV11-3 to TRBJ2-5, with 15 bases lining up with TRBD2. This CDR3 comprises 19 residues. J gave up 5 bases and V 4 bases, and 14 bases lay outside the gene matches. Germline assignment: CDR1 SGHNT and CDR2 YENEEA. CDR3 in amino acids: CASSSFRWTSGRALETQYF. The CDR3 bases are TGTGCCAGCAGCTCCTTCCGATGGACTAGCGGGAGGGCCTTGGAGACCCAGTACTTC.

J is TRBJ1-1 and V is TRBV11-3; TRBD1 agrees at 9 bases. After removal of 8 bases from V and 6 bases from J, the junction contained 10 bases not matched to a gene. Germline values: CDR1 SGHNT, CDR2 YENEEA. This CDR3 spans 14 amino acids. CDR3 DNA sequence: TGTGCCAGCGGACAGGGGATGGTGCTTGCTGAAGCTTTCTTT. Translation: CASGQGMVLAEAFF. Full variable domain (missing parts from reference TRBV11-3 and TRBJ1-1): EAGVVQSPRYKIIEKKQPVAFWCNPISGHNTLYWYLQNLGQGPELLIRYENEEAVDDSQLPKDRFSAERLKGVDSTLKIQPAELGDSAVYLCASGQGMVLAEAFFGQGTRLTVV.